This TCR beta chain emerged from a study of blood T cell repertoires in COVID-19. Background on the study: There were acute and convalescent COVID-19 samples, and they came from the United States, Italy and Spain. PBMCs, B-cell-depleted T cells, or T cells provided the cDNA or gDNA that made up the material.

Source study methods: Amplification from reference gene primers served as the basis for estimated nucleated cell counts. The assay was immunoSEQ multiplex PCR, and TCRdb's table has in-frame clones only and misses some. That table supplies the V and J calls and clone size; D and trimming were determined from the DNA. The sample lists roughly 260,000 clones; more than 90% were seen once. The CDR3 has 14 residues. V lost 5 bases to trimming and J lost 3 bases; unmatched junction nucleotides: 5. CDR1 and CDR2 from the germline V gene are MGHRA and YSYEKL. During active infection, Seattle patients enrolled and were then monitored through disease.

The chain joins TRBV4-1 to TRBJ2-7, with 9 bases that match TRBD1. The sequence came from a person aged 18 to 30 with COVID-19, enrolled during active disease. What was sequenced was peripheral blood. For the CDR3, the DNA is TGCGCCAGCAGCGAGGGACAGGGAGGCTACGAGCAGTACTTC. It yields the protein CASSEGQGGYEQYF.